A single sample gave rise to the 4 T cell receptor beta chains below, sequenced in a study of cytomegalovirus exposure and HLA in healthy donors. Produced via immunoSEQ multiplex PCR; TCRdb's table is partial and in-frame only. The profile shows 150,000 to 200,000 clones, 86% of them singletons. The source material was PBMCs. These receptors were collected from a woman between 18 and 30 years old in good health and CMV-seronegative.

The CDR3 DNA follows: TGTGCCAGTAGTATGGGGACAGGCCATTCACCCCTCCACTTT. This encodes CASSMGTGHSPLHF. V and J are TRBV19 and TRBJ1-6; 8 bases match TRBD1. The germline gives CDR1 LNHDA, CDR2 SQIVND (reference sequence). V dropped 3 bases and J dropped 8; count of bases not matched to a gene: 3. This CDR3 has 14 amino acids.

The rearrangement uses TRBV29-1 and TRBJ1-1; TRBD1 matches 7 bases. The CDR3 loop spans 13 amino acids. From germline, CDR1 is SQVTM and CDR2 ANQGSEA. With V trimmed by 3 bases and J by 5 bases, 6 bases remained unmatched. Written as DNA, the CDR3 is TGCAGCGTTGAGGAGGGGGCGCAAACTGAAGCTTTCTTT. As protein: CSVEEGAQTEAFF. Variable domain in full (rest from reference TRBV29-1 and TRBJ1-1): SAVISQKPSRDICQRGTSLTIQCQVDSQVTMMFWYRQQPGQSLTLIATANQGSEATYESGFVIDKFPISRPNLTFSTLTVSNMSPEDSSIYLCSVEEGAQTEAFFGQGTRLTVV.

This chain uses TRBV7-9 with TRBJ1-4, with TRBD1 identical over 8 bases. V gave up 5 bases and J gave up 7 bases; unmatched junction bases: 9. Per the germline V gene, CDR1 is SEHNR and CDR2 is FQNEAQ (reference sequence). The CDR3 loop spans 15 amino acids. DNA for the CDR3: TGTGCCAGCAGCAAGAGGGAGACAGGGGCTGAAAAACTGTTTTTT. It yields the protein CASSKRETGAEKLFF.

This clone turned up a few times. The chain has TRBV7-2 and TRBJ1-2, with D unresolved. The CDR3 length is 14 residues. V shed 1 base and J shed 6 bases, with 12 bases lying between them. Germline CDR1 and CDR2: SGHTA and FQGNSA. The CDR3 sequence is CASSLERGIHGYTF. The CDR3 nucleotides are TGTGCCAGCAGCTTAGAGCGGGGAATTCATGGCTACACCTTC.